This entry concerns a single T cell receptor (beta chain). This CDR3 spans 16 amino acids. V shed 3 bases, J shed 9 bases, and the junction held 10 bases outside the gene matches. The germline V gene encodes CDR1 SNHLY and CDR2 FYNNEI. Clones were read by immunoSEQ multiplex PCR, and TCRdb kept only the in-frame ones, dropping some. The sample yields 140,000 to 150,000 clones, about 91% seen once. The entry originates in a study of T cell responses to AZD1222 COVID-19 vaccine. The sample in question was peripheral blood, obtained on day 0 of AZD1222 vaccination. The sequence came from an adult in good health. The gene calls are TRBV2 and TRBJ1-6, with TRBD1 matching over 8 bases. The chain's CDR3 is CASSDRGQGFGSPLHF. CDR3 nucleotide sequence: TGTGCCAGCAGTGACCGCGGACAGGGATTTGGTTCACCCCTCCACTTT. The complete variable domain, with remaining parts taken from reference TRBV2 and TRBJ1-6, reads EPEVTQTPSHQVTQMGQEVILRCVPISNHLYFYWYRQILGQKVEFLVSFYNNEISEKSEIFDDQFSVERPDGSNFTLKIRSTKLEDSAMYFCASSDRGQGFGSPLHFGNGTRLTVT.